Sequencing of this T cell receptor (beta chain) was carried out in a study of molecular identifiers for immune sequencing clone quantification. The CD8+CD4-CCR7+CD45RA+ phenotype defined the sorted naive CD8 T cells. This clonotype was counted a few times. V gave up 2 bases and J gave up 3 bases; unmatched junction bases: 11. This CDR3 contains 18 residues. TCRdb called the PCR reads again in MiXCR, with one record for every CDR3 protein. The repertoire holds roughly 100,000 distinct CDR3 sequences, with about 32% as singletons. The chain employs TRBV12-3 or TRBV12-4 and TRBJ2-5; 11 bases agree with TRBD2. The receptor's source is a human donor in good health. Some libraries in this study had Jurkat cell RNA spiked in. The sample consisted of naive CD8+ T cells from blood, with Jurkat cell RNA spiked in. The sample's subset: FACS-sorted CD8+CD4-CCR7+CD45RA+ naive T cells. The CDR3 is CASSLMISGRAVKETQYF. CDR3 nucleotide sequence: TGTGCCAGCAGTTTAATGATTAGCGGGAGGGCCGTTAAAGAGACCCAGTACTTC.